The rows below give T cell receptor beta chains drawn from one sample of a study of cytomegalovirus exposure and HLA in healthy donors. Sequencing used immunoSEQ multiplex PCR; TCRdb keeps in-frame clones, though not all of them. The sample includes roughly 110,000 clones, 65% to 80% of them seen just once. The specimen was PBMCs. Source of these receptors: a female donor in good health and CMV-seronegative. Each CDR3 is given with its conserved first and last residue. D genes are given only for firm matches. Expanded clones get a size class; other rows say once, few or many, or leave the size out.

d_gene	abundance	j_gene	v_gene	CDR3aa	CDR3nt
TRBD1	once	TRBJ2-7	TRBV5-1	CASSLGQGAVEQYF	TGCGCCAGCAGCCTGGGACAGGGGGCGGTCGAGCAGTACTTC
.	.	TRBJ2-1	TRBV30	CAWSETVVNEQFF	TGTGCCTGGAGTGAGACAGTGGTCAATGAGCAGTTCTTC
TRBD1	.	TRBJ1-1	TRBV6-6	CASSRPGQGSGEAFF	TGTGCCAGCAGTCGCCCGGGACAGGGGAGTGGTGAAGCTTTCTTT
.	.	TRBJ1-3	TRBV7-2	CASSFGHPSGNTIYF	TGTGCCAGCAGCTTTGGGCACCCCTCTGGAAACACCATATATTTT
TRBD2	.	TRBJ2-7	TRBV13	CASSVRGLTYEQYF	TGTGCCAGCAGCGTTAGGGGACTAACCTACGAGCAGTACTTC
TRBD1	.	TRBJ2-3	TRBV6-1	CASKITGATDTQYF	TGTGCCAGCAAGATTACAGGGGCCACAGATACGCAGTATTTT
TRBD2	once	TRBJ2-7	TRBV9	CASSVTSGPYEQYF	TGTGCCAGCAGCGTAACTAGCGGCCCTTACGAGCAGTACTTC
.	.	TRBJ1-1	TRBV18	CASSPATGTEAFF	TGTGCCAGCTCACCAGCTACAGGGACTGAAGCTTTCTTT
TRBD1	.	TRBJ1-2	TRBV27	CASSLSGGDGYTF	TGTGCCAGCAGTTTATCAGGGGGCGACGGCTACACCTTC
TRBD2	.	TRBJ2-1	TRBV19	CASSVFSGGEQFF	TGTGCCAGTAGTGTATTTAGCGGGGGAGAGCAGTTCTTC
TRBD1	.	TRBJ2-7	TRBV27	CASSSVGQGGQYF	TGTGCCAGCAGTTCAGTAGGACAGGGAGGGCAGTACTTC
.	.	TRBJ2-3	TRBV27	CASSSLLGTTDTQYF	TGTGCCAGCAGTTCCCTCCTTGGCACCACAGATACGCAGTATTTT
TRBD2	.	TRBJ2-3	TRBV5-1	CASTPTSGVGDTQYF	TGCGCCAGCACTCCGACTAGCGGGGTGGGGGATACGCAGTATTTT
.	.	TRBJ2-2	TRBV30	CAWSADSPGWGDVGELFF	TGTGCCTGGAGTGCCGACTCCCCGGGATGGGGGGACGTCGGGGAGCTGTTTTTT
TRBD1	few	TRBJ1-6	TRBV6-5	CASRKQGANSPLHF	TGTGCCAGCAGAAAACAGGGGGCCAATTCACCCCTCCACTTT
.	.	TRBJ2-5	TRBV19	CASSPMSGVETQYF	TGTGCCAGTAGCCCAATGTCAGGGGTCGAGACCCAGTACTTC
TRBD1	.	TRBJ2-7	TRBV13	CASSSRPRGRYEQYF	TGTGCCAGCAGCTCCCGGCCTAGGGGGCGGTACGAGCAGTACTTC
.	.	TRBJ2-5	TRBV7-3	CASSLIGGGAETQYF	TGTGCCAGCAGCTTAATTGGCGGTGGTGCAGAGACCCAGTACTTC
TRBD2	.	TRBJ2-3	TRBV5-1	CASSPTSATSGGPRDTQYF	TGCGCCAGCAGCCCCACCTCCGCGACTAGCGGGGGGCCCAGAGATACGCAGTATTTT
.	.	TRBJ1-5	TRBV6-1	CASSEGTVNSNQPQHF	TGTGCCAGCAGTGAAGGGACAGTCAATAGCAATCAGCCCCAGCATTTT
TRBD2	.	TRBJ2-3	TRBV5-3	CAGPTSGGTDTQYF	TGTGCCGGCCCGACTAGCGGGGGCACAGATACGCAGTATTTT
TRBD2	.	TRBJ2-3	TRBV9	CASSVGLAGELVSTDTQYF	TGTGCCAGCAGCGTAGGACTAGCGGGGGAACTCGTTAGCACAGATACGCAGTATTTT
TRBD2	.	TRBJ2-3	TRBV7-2	CASSAIAGPNGPYF	TGTGCCAGCAGCGCGATAGCGGGGCCCAATGGTCCGTATTTT
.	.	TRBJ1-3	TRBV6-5	CASSYRSRISGNTIYF	TGTGCCAGCAGTTACAGGTCGCGGATCTCTGGAAACACCATATATTTT
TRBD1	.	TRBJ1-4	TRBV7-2	CASSLAGGQEKLFF	TGTGCCAGCAGCTTGGCAGGGGGCCAGGAAAAACTGTTTTTT
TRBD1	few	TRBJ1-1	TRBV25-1	CASTEQGAEAFF	TGTGCCAGCACCGAACAGGGGGCTGAAGCTTTCTTT
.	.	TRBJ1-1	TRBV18	CASSPRSPGNTEAFF	TGTGCCAGCTCACCACGGTCCCCGGGAAACACTGAAGCTTTCTTT
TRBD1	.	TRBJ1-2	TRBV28	CASSPAGTGDYGDGYTF	TGTGCCAGCAGTCCCGCTGGGACAGGGGATTATGGGGATGGCTACACCTTC
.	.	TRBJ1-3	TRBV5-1	CASSPGGTSGNTIYF	TGCGCCAGCAGCCCTGGAGGGACCTCTGGAAACACCATATATTTT
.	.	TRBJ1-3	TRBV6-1	CASTPVWTIGNTIYF	TGTGCCAGCACACCCGTCTGGACTATCGGAAACACCATATATTTT
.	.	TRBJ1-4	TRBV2	CASSLEGTGNEKLFF	TGTGCCAGCAGCCTAGAGGGCACAGGGAATGAAAAACTGTTTTTT
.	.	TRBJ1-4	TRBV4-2	CASSQGGNEKLFF	TGTGCCAGCAGCCAGGGGGGGAATGAAAAACTGTTTTTT
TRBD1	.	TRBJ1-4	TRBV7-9	CASSFPGQGLEKLFF	TGTGCCAGCAGCTTCCCGGGACAGGGTTTAGAAAAACTGTTTTTT
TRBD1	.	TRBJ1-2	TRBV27	CASSRTGGNYGYTF	TGTGCCAGCAGTCGTACAGGGGGCAACTATGGCTACACCTTC
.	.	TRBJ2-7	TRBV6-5	CASSYSNSYEQYF	TGTGCCAGCAGTTACTCTAACAGCTACGAGCAGTACTTC
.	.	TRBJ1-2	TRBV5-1	CASSPAVGGGYTF	TGCGCCAGCAGCCCGGCGGTCGGGGGTGGCTACACCTTC
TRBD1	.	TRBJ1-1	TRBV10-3	CAVAQGGGTEAFF	TGTGCCGTAGCACAGGGGGGAGGCACTGAAGCTTTCTTT
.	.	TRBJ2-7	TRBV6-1	CASSENGNSYEQYF	TGTGCCAGCAGTGAAAATGGCAACTCCTACGAGCAGTACTTC
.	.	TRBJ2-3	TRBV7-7	CASSFSRLDTQYF	TGTGCTAGCAGCTTCTCTCGGTTAGATACGCAGTATTTT
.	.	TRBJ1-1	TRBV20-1	CSASHSGAFF	TGCAGTGCTAGCCATTCCGGAGCTTTCTTT
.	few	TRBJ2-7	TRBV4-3	CASSHRILDEQYF	TGCGCCAGCAGCCATCGAATACTGGACGAGCAGTACTTC
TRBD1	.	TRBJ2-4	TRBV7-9	CASSPWTGSPKNIQYF	TGTGCCAGCAGCCCTTGGACAGGGTCGCCCAAAAACATTCAGTACTTC
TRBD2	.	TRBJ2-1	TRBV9	CASSAFSGGPINEQFF	TGTGCCAGCAGCGCCTTTAGCGGGGGGCCTATCAATGAGCAGTTCTTC
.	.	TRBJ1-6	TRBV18	CASSPGPGGSPLHF	TGTGCCAGCTCACCAGGACCAGGCGGGTCACCCCTCCACTTT
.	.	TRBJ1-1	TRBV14	CASSPPLWVGPSRTEAFF	TGTGCCAGCAGCCCCCCCCTGTGGGTGGGTCCTAGCCGAACTGAAGCTTTCTTT
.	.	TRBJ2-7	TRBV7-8	CASSLVQRAGYEQYF	TGTGCCAGCAGCTTAGTTCAAAGGGCGGGGTACGAGCAGTACTTC
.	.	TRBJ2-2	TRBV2	CASSLVAPGTGELFF	TGTGCCAGCAGTTTAGTCGCCCCGGGCACCGGGGAGCTGTTTTTT
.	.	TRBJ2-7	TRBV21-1	CASSKDPRLNEQYF	TGTGCCAGCAGCAAAGACCCCAGATTAAACGAGCAGTACTTC
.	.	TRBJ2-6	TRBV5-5	CASSTAFFSGANVLTF	TGTGCCAGCAGCACCGCGTTCTTCTCTGGGGCCAACGTCCTGACTTTC